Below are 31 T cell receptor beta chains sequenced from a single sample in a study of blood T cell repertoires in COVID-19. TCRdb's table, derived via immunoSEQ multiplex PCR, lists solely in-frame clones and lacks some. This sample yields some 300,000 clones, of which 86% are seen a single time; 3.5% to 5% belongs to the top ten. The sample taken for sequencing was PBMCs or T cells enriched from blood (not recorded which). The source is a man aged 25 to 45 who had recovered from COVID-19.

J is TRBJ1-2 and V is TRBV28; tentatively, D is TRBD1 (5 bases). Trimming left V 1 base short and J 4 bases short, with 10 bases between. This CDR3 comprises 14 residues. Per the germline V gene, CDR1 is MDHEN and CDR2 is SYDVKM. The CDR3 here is CASSLSQGGYGYTF. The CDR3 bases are TGTGCCAGCAGTTTATCCCAGGGCGGCTATGGCTACACCTTC.

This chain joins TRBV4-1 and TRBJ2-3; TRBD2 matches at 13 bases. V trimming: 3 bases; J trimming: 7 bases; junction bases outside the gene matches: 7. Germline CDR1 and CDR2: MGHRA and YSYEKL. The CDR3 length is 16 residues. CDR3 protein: CASSQTGTSGVYTQYF. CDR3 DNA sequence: TGCGCCAGCAGCCAGACCGGGACTAGCGGGGTTTATACGCAGTATTTT.

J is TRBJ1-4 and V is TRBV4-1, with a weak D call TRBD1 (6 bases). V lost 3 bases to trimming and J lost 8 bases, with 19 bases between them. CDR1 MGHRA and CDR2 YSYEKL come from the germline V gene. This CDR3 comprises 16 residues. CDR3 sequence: CASSQRLTGSTEKLFF. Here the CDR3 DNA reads TGCGCCAGCAGCCAGAGATTGACAGGCTCCACGGAAAAACTGTTTTTT.

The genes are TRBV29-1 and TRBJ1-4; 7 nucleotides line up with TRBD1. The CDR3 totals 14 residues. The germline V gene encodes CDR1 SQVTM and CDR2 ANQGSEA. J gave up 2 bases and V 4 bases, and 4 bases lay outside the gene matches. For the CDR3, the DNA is TGCAGCGTTGCGAACAGGGGCACTAATGAAAAACTGTTTTTT. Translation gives CSVANRGTNEKLFF.

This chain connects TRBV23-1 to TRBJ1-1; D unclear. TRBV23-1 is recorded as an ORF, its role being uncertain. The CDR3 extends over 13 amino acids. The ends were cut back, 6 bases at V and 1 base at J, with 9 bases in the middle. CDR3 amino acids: CASSPNGNTEAFF. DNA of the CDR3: TGCGCCAGCAGCCCGAACGGGAACACTGAAGCTTTCTTT.

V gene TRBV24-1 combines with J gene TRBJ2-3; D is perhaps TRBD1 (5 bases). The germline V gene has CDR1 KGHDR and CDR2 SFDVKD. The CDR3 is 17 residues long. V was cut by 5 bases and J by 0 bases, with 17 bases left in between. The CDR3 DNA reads TGTGCCACCAGTGGTTGGACCGCAGGGCGGAGCACAGATACGCAGTATTTT. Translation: CATSGWTAGRSTDTQYF.

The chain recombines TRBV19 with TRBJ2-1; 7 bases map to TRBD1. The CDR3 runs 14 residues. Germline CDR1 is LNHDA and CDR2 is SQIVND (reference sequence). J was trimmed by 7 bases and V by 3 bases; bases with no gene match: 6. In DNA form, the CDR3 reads TGTGCCAGTAGTATGACAGGGTATACGAATGAGCAGTTCTTC. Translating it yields CASSMTGYTNEQFF.

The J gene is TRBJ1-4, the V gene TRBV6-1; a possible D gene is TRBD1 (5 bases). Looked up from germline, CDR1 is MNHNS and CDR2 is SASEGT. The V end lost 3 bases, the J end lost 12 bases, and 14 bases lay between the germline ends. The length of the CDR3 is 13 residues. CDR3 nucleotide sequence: TGTGCCAGCAGTGATCGGGGTTGGGGGGAACTGTTTTTT. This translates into CASSDRGWGELFF.

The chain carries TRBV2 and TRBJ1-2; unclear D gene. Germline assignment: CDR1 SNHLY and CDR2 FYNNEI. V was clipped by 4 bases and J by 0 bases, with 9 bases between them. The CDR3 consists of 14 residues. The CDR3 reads CASSGLVSNYGYTF. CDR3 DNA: TGTGCCAGCAGTGGGCTGGTATCTAACTATGGCTACACCTTC.

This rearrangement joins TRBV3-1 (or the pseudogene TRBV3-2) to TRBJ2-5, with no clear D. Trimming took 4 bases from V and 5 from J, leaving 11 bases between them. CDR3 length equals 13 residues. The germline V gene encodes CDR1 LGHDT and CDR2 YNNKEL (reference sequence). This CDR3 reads CASSRAVWETQYF. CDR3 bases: TGTGCCAGCAGCCGGGCTGTGTGGGAGACCCAGTACTTC.

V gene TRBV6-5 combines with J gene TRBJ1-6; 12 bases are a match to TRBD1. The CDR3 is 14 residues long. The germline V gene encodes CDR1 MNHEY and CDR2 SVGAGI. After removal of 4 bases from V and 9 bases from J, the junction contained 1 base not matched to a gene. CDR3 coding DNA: TGTGCCAGCAGTTGGGACAGGGGGCGTTCACCCCTCCACTTT. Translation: CASSWDRGRSPLHF.

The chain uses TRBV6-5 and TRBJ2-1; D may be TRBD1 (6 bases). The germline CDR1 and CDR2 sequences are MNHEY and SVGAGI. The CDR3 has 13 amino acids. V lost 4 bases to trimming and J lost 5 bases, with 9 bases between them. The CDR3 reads CASSWSGDNEQFF. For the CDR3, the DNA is TGTGCCAGCAGTTGGTCAGGGGACAATGAGCAGTTCTTC.

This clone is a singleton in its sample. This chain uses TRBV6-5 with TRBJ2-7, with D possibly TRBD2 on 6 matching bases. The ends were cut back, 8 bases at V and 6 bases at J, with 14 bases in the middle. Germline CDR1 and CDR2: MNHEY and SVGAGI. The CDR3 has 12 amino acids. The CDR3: CASRTARGEQYF. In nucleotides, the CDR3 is TGTGCCAGCCGAACCGCGCGGGGCGAGCAGTACTTC.

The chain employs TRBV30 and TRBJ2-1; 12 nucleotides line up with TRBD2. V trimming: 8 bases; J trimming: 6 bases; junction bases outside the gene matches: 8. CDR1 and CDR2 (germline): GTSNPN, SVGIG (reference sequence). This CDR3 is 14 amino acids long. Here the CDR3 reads CAGDLAGGFNEQFF. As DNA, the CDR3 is TGTGCCGGGGATCTAGCGGGAGGGTTCAATGAGCAGTTCTTC. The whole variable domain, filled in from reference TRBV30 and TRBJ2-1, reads SQTIHQWPATLVQPVGSPLSLECTVEGTSNPNLYWYRQAAGRGLQLLFYSVGIGQISSEVPQNLSASRPQDRQFILSSKKLLLSDSGFYLCAGDLAGGFNEQFFGPGTRLTVL.

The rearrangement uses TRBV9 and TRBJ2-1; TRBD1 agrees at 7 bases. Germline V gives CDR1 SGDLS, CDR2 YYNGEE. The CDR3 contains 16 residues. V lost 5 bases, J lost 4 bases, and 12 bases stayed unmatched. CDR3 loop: CASRPRTSGGYNEQFF. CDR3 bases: TGTGCCAGCAGGCCCCGGACGTCAGGGGGTTACAATGAGCAGTTCTTC.

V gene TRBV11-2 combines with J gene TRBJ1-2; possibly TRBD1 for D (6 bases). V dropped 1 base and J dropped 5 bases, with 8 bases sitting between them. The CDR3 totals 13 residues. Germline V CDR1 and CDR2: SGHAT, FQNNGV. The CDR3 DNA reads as TGTGCCAGCAGCTTAGCTACAGGGTATGGCTACACCTTC. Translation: CASSLATGYGYTF.

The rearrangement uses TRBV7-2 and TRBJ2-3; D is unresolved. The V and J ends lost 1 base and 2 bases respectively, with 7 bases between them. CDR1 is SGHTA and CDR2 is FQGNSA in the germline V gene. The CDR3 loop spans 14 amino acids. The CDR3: CASSLVGHTDTQYF. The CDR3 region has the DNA TGTGCCAGCAGCTTAGTGGGCCACACAGATACGCAGTATTTT. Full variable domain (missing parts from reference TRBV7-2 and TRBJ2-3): GAGVSQSPSNKVTEKGKDVELRCDPISGHTALYWYRQSLGQGLEFLIYFQGNSAPDKSGLPSDRFSAERTGGSVSTLTIQRTQQEDSAVYLCASSLVGHTDTQYFGPGTRLTVL.

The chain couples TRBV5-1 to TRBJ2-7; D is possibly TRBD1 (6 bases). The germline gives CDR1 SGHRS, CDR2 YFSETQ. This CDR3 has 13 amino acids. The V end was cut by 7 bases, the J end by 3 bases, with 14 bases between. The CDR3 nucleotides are TGCGCCAGCTCTGGGGGACAAATCTACGAGCAGTACTTC. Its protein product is CASSGGQIYEQYF.

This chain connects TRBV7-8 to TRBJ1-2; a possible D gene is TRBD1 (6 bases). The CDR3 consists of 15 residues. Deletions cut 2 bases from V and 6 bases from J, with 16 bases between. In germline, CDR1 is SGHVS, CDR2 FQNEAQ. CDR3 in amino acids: CASSLRIAGAHGYTF. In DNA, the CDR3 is TGTGCCAGCAGCTTACGGATAGCGGGGGCGCATGGCTACACCTTC.

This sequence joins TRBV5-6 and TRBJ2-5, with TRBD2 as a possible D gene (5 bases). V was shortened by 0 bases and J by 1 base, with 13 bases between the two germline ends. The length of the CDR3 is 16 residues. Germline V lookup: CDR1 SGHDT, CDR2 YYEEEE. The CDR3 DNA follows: TGTGCCAGCAGCTTGGTAAGGCTAGCAGGCCAAGAGACCCAGTACTTC. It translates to CASSLVRLAGQETQYF. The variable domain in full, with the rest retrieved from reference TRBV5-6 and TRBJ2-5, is DAGVTQSPTHLIKTRGQQVTLRCSPKSGHDTVSWYQQALGQGPQFIFQYYEEEERQRGNFPDRFSGHQFPNYSSELNVNALLLGDSALYLCASSLVRLAGQETQYFGPGTRLLVL.

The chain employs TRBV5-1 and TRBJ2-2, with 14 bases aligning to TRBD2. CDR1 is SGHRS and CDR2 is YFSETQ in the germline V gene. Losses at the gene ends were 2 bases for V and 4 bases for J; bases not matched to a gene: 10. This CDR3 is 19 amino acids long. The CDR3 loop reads CASSLPASGLAGATGELFF. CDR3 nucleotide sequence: TGCGCCAGCAGCTTACCGGCCTCGGGACTAGCGGGGGCCACCGGGGAGCTGTTTTTT.

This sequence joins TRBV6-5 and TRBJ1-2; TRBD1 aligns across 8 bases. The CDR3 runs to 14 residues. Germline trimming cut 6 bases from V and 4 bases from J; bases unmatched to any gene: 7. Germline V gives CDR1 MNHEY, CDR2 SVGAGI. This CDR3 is CASSLRTGPYGYTF. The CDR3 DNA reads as TGTGCCAGCAGCCTTCGGACAGGGCCCTATGGCTACACCTTC.

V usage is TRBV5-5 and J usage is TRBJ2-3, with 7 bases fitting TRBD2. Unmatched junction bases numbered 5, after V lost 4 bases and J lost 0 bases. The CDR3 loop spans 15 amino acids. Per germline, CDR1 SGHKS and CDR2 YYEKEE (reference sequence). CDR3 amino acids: CASSQTSRSTDTQYF. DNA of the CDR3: TGTGCCAGCAGCCAGACTAGCCGTAGCACAGATACGCAGTATTTT. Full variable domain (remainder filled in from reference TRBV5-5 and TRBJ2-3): DAGVTQSPTHLIKTRGQQVTLRCSPISGHKSVSWYQQVLGQGPQFIFQYYEKEERGRGNFPDRFSARQFPNYSSELNVNALLLGDSALYLCASSQTSRSTDTQYFGPGTRLTVL.

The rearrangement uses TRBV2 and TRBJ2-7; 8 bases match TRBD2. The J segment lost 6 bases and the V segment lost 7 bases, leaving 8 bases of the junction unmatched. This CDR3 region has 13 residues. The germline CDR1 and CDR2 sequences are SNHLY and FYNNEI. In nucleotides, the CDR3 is TGTGCCAGCAACAGCGGGAGATTAGGCGAGCAGTACTTC. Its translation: CASNSGRLGEQYF.

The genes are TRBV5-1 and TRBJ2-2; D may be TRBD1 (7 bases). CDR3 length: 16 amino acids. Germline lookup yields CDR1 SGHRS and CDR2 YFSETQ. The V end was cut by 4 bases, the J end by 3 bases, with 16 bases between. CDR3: CASSPRRGTDTGELFF. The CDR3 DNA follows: TGCGCCAGCAGCCCCCGACGGGGGACAGACACCGGGGAGCTGTTTTTT.

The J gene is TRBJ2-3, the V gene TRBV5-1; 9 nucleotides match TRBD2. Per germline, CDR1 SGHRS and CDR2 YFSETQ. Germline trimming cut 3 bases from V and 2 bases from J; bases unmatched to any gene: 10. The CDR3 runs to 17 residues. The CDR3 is CASSYGGASGATDTQYF. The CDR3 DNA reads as TGCGCCAGCAGCTATGGGGGAGCTAGCGGGGCCACAGATACGCAGTATTTT.

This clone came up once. The CDR3 here is CASSPHGNEQFF. In DNA form, the CDR3 reads TGTGCCAGCAGCCCGCACGGCAATGAGCAGTTCTTC. The J gene is TRBJ2-1, the V gene TRBV7-9; D not certain. V shed 5 bases and J shed 6 bases, with 8 bases lying between them. CDR3 size: 12 residues. The germline CDR1 and CDR2 sequences are SEHNR and FQNEAQ (reference sequence). Filled out from reference TRBV7-9 and TRBJ2-1, the complete variable domain reads DTGVSQNPRHKITKRGQNVTFRCDPISEHNRLYWYRQTLGQGPEFLTYFQNEAQLEKSRLLSDRFSAERPKGSFSTLEIQRTEQGDSAMYLCASSPHGNEQFFGPGTRLTVL.

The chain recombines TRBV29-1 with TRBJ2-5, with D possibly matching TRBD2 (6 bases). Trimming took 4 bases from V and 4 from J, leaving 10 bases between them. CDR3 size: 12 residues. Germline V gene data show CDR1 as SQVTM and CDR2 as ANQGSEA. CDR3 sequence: CSVVMGGETQYF. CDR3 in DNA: TGCAGCGTTGTTATGGGGGGAGAGACCCAGTACTTC.

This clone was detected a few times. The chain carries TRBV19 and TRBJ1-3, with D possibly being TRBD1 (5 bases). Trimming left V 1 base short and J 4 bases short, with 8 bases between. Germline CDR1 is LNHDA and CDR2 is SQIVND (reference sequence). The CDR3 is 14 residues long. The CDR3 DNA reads TGTGCCAGTAGTATAGGTGGACACGGAAACACCATATATTTT. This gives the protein CASSIGGHGNTIYF.

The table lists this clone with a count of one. Here the CDR3 DNA reads TGTGCCAGCAGCTTTTCGGGACTAGCGGGAGGGCCTGCCACCGGGGAGCTGTTTTTT. Residues: CASSFSGLAGGPATGELFF. The chain employs TRBV5-4 and TRBJ2-2; 16 nucleotides line up with TRBD2. Germline V CDR1 and CDR2: SGHNT, YYREEE (reference sequence). This CDR3 comprises 19 residues. With 2 bases clipped from V and 4 bases from J, the junction kept 8 bases outside the gene matches.

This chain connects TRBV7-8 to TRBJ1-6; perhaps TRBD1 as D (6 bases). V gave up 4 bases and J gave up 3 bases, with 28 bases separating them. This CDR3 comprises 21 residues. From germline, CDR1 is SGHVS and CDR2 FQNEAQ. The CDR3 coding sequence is TGTGCCAGCAGCTACCGAGACAGGCTCAAGGGGCCTGGCAGCTATAATTCACCCCTCCACTTT. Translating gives CASSYRDRLKGPGSYNSPLHF.